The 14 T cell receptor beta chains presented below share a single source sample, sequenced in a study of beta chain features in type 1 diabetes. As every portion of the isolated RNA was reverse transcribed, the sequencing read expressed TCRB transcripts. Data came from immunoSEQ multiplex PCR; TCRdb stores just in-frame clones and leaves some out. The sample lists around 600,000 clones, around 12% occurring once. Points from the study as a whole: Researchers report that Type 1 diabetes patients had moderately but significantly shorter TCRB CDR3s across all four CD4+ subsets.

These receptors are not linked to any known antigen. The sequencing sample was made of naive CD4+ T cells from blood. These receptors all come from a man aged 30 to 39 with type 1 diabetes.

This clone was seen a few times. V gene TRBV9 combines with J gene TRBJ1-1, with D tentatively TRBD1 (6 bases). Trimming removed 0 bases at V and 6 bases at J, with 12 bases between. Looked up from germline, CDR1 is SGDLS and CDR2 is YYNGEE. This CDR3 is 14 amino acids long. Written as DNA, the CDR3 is TGTGCCAGCAGCGTAGTACAAGGGGGTTCTGAAGCTTTCTTT. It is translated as CASSVVQGGSEAFF.

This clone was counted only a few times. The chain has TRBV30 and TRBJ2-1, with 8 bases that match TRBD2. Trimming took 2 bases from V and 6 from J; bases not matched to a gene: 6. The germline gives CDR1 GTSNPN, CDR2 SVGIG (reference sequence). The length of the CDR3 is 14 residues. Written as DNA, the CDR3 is TGTGCCTGGAGTTCGGGAGGGGGGATCAATGAGCAGTTCTTC. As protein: CAWSSGGGINEQFF.

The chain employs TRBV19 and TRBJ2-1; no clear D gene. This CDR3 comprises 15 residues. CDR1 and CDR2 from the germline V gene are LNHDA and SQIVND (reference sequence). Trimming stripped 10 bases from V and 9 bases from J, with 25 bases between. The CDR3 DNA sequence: TGTGCCACCGGATTCAATGGGCAGGAAATCGGTGAGCAGTTCTTC. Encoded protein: CATGFNGQEIGEQFF.

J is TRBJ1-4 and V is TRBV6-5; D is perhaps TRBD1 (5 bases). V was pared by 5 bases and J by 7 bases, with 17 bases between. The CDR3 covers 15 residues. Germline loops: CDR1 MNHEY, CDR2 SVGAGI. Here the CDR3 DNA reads TGTGCCAGCAGTGCTGGGACCACCGGAGGTGAAAAACTGTTTTTT. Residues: CASSAGTTGGEKLFF.

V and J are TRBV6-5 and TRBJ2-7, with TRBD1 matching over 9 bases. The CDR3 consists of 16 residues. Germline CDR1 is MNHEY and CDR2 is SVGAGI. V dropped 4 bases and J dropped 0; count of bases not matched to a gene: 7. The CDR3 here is CASSSPGQGSSYEQYF. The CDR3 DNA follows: TGTGCCAGCAGTTCGCCCGGACAGGGGAGCTCCTACGAGCAGTACTTC.

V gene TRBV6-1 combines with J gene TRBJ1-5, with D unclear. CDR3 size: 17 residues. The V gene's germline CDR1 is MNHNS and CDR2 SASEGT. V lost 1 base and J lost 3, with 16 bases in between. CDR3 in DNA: TGTGCCAGCAGTGAAGATAATCGTCACGCCTTCAATCAGCCCCAGCATTTT. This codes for CASSEDNRHAFNQPQHF.

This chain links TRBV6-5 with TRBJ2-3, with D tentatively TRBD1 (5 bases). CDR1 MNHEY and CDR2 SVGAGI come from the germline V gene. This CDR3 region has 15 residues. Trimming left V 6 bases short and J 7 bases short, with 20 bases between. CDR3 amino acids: CASSPPPGSIYTQYF. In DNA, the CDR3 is TGTGCCAGCAGCCCTCCCCCAGGGTCAATTTATACGCAGTATTTT.

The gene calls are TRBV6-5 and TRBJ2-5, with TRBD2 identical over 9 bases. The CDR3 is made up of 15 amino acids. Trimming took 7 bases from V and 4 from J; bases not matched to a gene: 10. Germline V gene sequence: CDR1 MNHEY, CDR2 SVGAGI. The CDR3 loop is CASTPRSSGGETQYF. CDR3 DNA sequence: TGTGCCAGCACCCCCCGGAGTAGCGGGGGAGAGACCCAGTACTTC.

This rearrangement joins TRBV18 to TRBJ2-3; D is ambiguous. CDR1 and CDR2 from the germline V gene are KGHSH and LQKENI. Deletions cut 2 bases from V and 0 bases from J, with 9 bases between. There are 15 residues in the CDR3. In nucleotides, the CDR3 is TGTGCCAGCTCACCAGCGGCAGCTAGCACAGATACGCAGTATTTT. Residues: CASSPAAASTDTQYF.

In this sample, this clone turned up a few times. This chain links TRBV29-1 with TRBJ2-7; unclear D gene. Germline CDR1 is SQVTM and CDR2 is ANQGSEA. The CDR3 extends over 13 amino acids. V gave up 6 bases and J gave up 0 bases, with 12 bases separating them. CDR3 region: CSVASMSSYEQYF. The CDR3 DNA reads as TGCAGCGTCGCCTCTATGAGCTCCTACGAGCAGTACTTC.

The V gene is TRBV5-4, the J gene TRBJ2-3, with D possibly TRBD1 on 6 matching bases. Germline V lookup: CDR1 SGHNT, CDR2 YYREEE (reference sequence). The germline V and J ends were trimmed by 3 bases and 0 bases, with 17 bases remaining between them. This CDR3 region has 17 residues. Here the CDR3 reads CASSSPWGLNSTDTQYF. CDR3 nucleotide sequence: TGTGCCAGCAGCTCCCCATGGGGGCTGAATAGCACAGATACGCAGTATTTT.

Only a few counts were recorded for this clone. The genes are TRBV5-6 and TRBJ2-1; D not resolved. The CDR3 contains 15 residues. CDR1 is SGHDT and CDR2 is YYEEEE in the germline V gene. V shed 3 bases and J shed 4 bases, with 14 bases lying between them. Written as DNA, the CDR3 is TGTGCCAGCAGCTGGACCCTGATTCCGTACAATGAGCAGTTCTTC. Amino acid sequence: CASSWTLIPYNEQFF. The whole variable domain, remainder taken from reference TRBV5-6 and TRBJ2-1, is DAGVTQSPTHLIKTRGQQVTLRCSPKSGHDTVSWYQQALGQGPQFIFQYYEEEERQRGNFPDRFSGHQFPNYSSELNVNALLLGDSALYLCASSWTLIPYNEQFFGPGTRLTVL.

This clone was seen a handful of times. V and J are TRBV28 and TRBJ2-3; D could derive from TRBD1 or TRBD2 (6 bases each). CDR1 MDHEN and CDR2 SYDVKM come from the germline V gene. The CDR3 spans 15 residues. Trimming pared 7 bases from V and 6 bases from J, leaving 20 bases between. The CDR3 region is CASTLPPGGRDTQYF. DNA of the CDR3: TGTGCCAGCACTCTTCCCCCCGGGGGCAGGGATACGCAGTATTTT.

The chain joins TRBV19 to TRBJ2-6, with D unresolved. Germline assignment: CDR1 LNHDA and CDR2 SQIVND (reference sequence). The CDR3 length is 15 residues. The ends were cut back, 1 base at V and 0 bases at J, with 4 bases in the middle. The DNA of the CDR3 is TGTGCCAGTAGTATAGCGACCTCTGGGGCCAACGTCCTGACTTTC. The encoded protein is CASSIATSGANVLTF. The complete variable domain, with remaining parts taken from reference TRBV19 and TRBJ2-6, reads DGGITQSPKYLFRKEGQNVTLSCEQNLNHDAMYWYRQDPGQGLRLIYYSQIVNDFQKGDIAEGYSVSREKKESFPLTVTSAQKNPTAFYLCASSIATSGANVLTFGAGSRLTVL.